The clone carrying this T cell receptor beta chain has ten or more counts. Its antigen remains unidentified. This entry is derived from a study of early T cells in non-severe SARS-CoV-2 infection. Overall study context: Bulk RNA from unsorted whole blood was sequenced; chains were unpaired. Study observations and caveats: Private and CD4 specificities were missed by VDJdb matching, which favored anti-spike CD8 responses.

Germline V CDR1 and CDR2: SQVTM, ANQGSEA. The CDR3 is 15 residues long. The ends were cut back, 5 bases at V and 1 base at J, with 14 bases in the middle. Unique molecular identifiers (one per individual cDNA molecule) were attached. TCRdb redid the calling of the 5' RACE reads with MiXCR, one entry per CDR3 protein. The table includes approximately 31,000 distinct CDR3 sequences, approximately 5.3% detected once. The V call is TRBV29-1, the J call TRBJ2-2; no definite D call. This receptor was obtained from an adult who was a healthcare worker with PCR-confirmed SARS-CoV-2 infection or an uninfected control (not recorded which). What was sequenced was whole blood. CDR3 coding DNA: TGCAGCGTTTTAACCGGGTCCGGGAACACCGGGGAGCTGTTTTTT. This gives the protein CSVLTGSGNTGELFF.